This T cell receptor (beta chain) emerged from a study of graft-versus-host responses after intestinal transplantation. The overall study: Transplant types were multivisceral, liver-intestinal, or isolated intestinal. Induction using anti-thymocyte globulin, followed by tacrolimus and steroids for roughly 3 years, was given to all recipients.

The V and J ends lost 1 base and 5 bases respectively, with 6 bases between them. In germline, CDR1 is SEHNR, CDR2 FQNEAQ (reference sequence). The CDR3 loop spans 12 amino acids. Details on this clone: Antigen: not known.

Sequencing was performed with immunoSEQ multiplex PCR; in TCRdb, only in-frame clones are kept and a portion is missing. The sample yields about 48,000 clones, over 90% seen once. The sequenced sample was unstimulated CD4+ T cells sorted from spleen or lymph node cells, obtained before transplant. The TCR sequence derives from a human donor who was the organ donor for an intestinal transplant. The V call is TRBV7-9, the J call TRBJ2-7, with no clear D. CDR3 residues: CASSLVSDEQYF. CDR3 nucleotides: TGTGCCAGCAGCTTAGTCAGTGACGAGCAGTACTTC.